This is a list of T cell receptor beta chains from one sample in a study of circulating CD8 cells and anti-PD-1 response in melanoma. MiXCR was run by TCRdb on the reads, yielding one entry per CDR3 protein. The sample has just over 800 distinct CDR3 sequences, over 5% seen once. Sample: CD8+ T cells from PBMCs, taken at baseline or after one month of anti-PD-1 therapy (not recorded which). These receptor sequences come from a human donor with melanoma. Each CDR3 is given with its conserved first and last residue. The D gene is left open where the match is weak.

j_gene: TRBJ2-5; v_gene: TRBV20-1; d_gene: NA; CDR3aa: CSARGGGQVIQETQYF
j_gene: TRBJ2-1; v_gene: TRBV19; d_gene: NA; CDR3aa: CASSIDYNEQFF
j_gene: TRBJ2-7; v_gene: TRBV29-1; d_gene: TRBD2; CDR3aa: CSVRGSSGTYEQYF
j_gene: TRBJ1-1; v_gene: TRBV20-1; d_gene: NA; CDR3aa: CREKVFKASF
j_gene: TRBJ2-2; v_gene: TRBV19; d_gene: TRBD2; CDR3aa: CASSIGSGGLNTGELFF
j_gene: TRBJ1-5; v_gene: TRBV19; d_gene: TRBD1; CDR3aa: CASRSGRGHQPQHF
j_gene: TRBJ2-3; v_gene: TRBV6-5; d_gene: NA; CDR3aa: CATLGGDTQYF
j_gene: TRBJ2-7; v_gene: TRBV28; d_gene: NA; CDR3aa: CASSLVNPQTSYEQYF
j_gene: TRBJ2-2; v_gene: TRBV24-1; d_gene: NA; CDR3aa: CATSDLIGSNTGELFF
j_gene: TRBJ2-2; v_gene: TRBV7-6; d_gene: TRBD2; CDR3aa: CASSLDPSSSGGRTGELFF
j_gene: TRBJ2-1; v_gene: TRBV20-1; d_gene: TRBD1; CDR3aa: CSALDAGTDRFF
j_gene: TRBJ2-3; v_gene: TRBV29-1; d_gene: NA; CDR3aa: CSAEQGVTDTQYF
j_gene: TRBJ2-5; v_gene: TRBV29-1; d_gene: NA; CDR3aa: CSVPSQGPTVDRYQETQYF
j_gene: TRBJ1-4; v_gene: TRBV29-1; d_gene: NA; CDR3aa: CSVGNEKLFF
j_gene: TRBJ2-1; v_gene: TRBV29-1; d_gene: TRBD2; CDR3aa: CSVEGADPGGNEQFF
j_gene: TRBJ2-1; v_gene: TRBV19; d_gene: NA; CDR3aa: CASSTGTTNEQFF
j_gene: TRBJ2-7; v_gene: TRBV27; d_gene: NA; CDR3aa: CASSSWTEGEQYF
j_gene: TRBJ2-1; v_gene: TRBV9; d_gene: TRBD2; CDR3aa: CASSGTSGGSYNEQFF